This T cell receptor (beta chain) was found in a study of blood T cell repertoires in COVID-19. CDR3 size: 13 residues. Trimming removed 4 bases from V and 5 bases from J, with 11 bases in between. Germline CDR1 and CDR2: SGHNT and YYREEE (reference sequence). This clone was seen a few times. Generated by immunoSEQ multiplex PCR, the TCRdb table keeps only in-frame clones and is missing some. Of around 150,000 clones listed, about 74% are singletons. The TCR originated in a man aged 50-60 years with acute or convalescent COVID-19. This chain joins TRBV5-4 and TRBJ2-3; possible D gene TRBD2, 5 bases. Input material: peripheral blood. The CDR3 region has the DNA TGTGCCAGCAGCGCCTGGGAGCAAGATACGCAGTATTTT. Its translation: CASSAWEQDTQYF. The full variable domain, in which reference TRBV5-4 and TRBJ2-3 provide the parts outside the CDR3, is ETGVTQSPTHLIKTRGQQVTLRCSSQSGHNTVSWYQQALGQGPQFIFQYYREEENGRGNFPPRFSGLQFPNYSSELNVNALELDDSALYLCASSAWEQDTQYFGPGTRLTVL.